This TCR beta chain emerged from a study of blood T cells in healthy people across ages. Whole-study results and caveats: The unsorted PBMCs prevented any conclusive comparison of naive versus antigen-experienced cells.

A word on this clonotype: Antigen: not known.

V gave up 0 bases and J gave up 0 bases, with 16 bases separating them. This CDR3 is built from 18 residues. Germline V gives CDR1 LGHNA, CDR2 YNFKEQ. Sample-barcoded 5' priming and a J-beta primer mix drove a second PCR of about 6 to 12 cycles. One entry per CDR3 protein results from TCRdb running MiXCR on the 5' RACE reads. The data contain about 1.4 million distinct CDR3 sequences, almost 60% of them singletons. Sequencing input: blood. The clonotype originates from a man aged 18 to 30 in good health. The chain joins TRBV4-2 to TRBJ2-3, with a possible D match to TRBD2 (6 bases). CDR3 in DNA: TGTGCCAGCAGCCAAGAGGAAGCGGGTGTAACTAGCACAGATACGCAGTATTTT. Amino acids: CASSQEEAGVTSTDTQYF.